This is a list of T cell receptor beta chains from one sample in a study of persistence of HIV-infected CD4 T cells. Profiling relied on immunoSEQ multiplex PCR, and the TCRdb table lists in-frame clones only, not all of them. The sample has about 40,000 clones, roughly 89% seen once. For these TCRs, the target antigens are not known. The starting material was CD4+ T cells sorted from PBMCs after roughly 18-hour stimulation, obtained from a patient who received antiretroviral therapy. The receptors were sampled from an adult man with HIV who was CMV-seropositive. The conserved cysteine and the conserved F or W are not part of the CDR3 here. Each record gives: V gene, D gene, clone size, CDR3 protein. A D gene is named only where the DNA matches it firmly. Not every row has a clone size; where given, it reads once, few, many or a size class.

V gene: TRBV30
D gene: .
clone size: .
CDR3 protein: AWSPGLMGPRTEQF

V gene: TRBV30
D gene: .
clone size: few
CDR3 protein: AWRREGTGEAF

V gene: TRBV29-1
D gene: .
clone size: .
CDR3 protein: SVLQGDGYT

V gene: TRBV10-3
D gene: .
clone size: .
CDR3 protein: AISGEAGTGKLF

V gene: TRBV18
D gene: .
clone size: .
CDR3 protein: ASSPPSGPGDTQY

V gene: TRBV28
D gene: .
clone size: .
CDR3 protein: ASRFGVSRSNQPQH

V gene: TRBV5-1
D gene: .
clone size: .
CDR3 protein: ASSPFIKRGGNMNTEAF

V gene: TRBV30
D gene: .
clone size: .
CDR3 protein: AWVEARKYTQY

V gene: TRBV5-5
D gene: TRBD1
clone size: .
CDR3 protein: ASSLAPRQGAQETQY

V gene: TRBV6-6
D gene: .
clone size: .
CDR3 protein: ASSYSADNEQF

V gene: TRBV6-2/TRBV6-3
D gene: .
clone size: .
CDR3 protein: ASSWGGVGEALDEQF

V gene: TRBV4-3
D gene: TRBD2
clone size: .
CDR3 protein: ASSQDYGASGGPYEQY

V gene: TRBV15
D gene: .
clone size: .
CDR3 protein: ATSRDSRTGNTIY